What follows is one T cell receptor beta chain and its context. Its specificity is unknown. The data stem from a study of response to subunit inactivated influenza vaccine. The study's findings and limits: Seasonal influenza vaccination, on each occasion, was suggested by the authors to recruit few new T cells.

The V end was cut by 2 bases, the J end by 4 bases, with 14 bases between. CDR1 MNHEY and CDR2 SVGAGI come from the germline V gene. This CDR3 comprises 15 residues. TCRdb re-called the RT-PCR reads through MiXCR, storing one row per CDR3 protein. The sample consists of a few hundred thousand distinct CDR3 sequences, 20% to 25% of them appearing once. The sequenced sample was PBMCs from blood, obtained about 20 months after vaccination. This sequence joins TRBV6-5 and TRBJ1-1; the D is unclear. The sequence was obtained from a man between 50 and 69 years old who received an inactivated influenza vaccine. CDR3 DNA sequence: TGTGCCAGCAGTTACGCCGATATAGGAGGCACTGAAGCTTTCTTT. Amino acid sequence: CASSYADIGGTEAFF.